This T cell receptor (beta chain) was observed in a study of blood T cells in healthy people across ages. Next came a second PCR, run for about 7 to 11 cycles, which used a sample-barcoded 5' primer along with a J-beta primer mix. TCRdb recomputed calls from the 5' RACE reads with MiXCR, one row per CDR3 protein. Among roughly 1.9 million distinct CDR3 sequences listed, around 40% were seen once. Sequencing used blood. The receptor comes from a human donor in good health.

CDR3: CASSQNRGSVHEQFF. Written as DNA, the CDR3 is TGTGCCAGCAGCCAGAACAGGGGATCGGTTCATGAGCAGTTCTTC. This chain uses TRBV7-2 with TRBJ2-1, with 7 bases identical to TRBD1. Germline assignment: CDR1 SGHTA and CDR2 FQGNSA. The CDR3 spans 15 residues. The trim removed 5 bases at V and 8 bases at J, leaving 12 bases unmatched. Supplemented by reference TRBV7-2 and TRBJ2-1, the full variable domain reads GAGVSQSPSNKVTEKGKDVELRCDPISGHTALYWYRQSLGQGLEFLIYFQGNSAPDKSGLPSDRFSAERTGGSVSTLTIQRTQQEDSAVYLCASSQNRGSVHEQFFGPGTRLTVL.